This passage covers 25 T cell receptor beta chains from one sample sequenced in a study of metastatic and nonmetastatic thyroid tumors. TCRdb reprocessed the PCR reads via MiXCR. This sample carries around 38,000 clones, roughly a quarter of them seen once, and the ten largest clones take around 10%. Thyroid surgery took place with no prior treatment in any patient. Sequenced material: blood. The source of these receptors is a female donor with papillary thyroid cancer or a benign thyroid nodule (not recorded which). Some clones in this sample may be carry-over from other donors' samples.

This clone occurred many times. J is TRBJ1-5 and V is TRBV7-9; 9 bases match TRBD1. The CDR3 extends over 15 amino acids. The germline CDR1 and CDR2 sequences are SEHNR and FQNEAQ (reference sequence). The junction had 1 base not matched to a gene; V was cut back by 0 bases and J by 4 bases. The CDR3 sequence is CASSLAGTGNQPQHF. In DNA, the CDR3 is TGTGCCAGCAGCTTAGCGGGGACAGGGAATCAGCCCCAGCATTTT.

The sample holds many counts of this clone. The gene calls are TRBV28 and TRBJ1-1; a possible D gene is TRBD1 (6 bases). The CDR3 sequence is 14 residues long. V lost 6 bases to trimming and J lost 1 base, with 12 bases between them. Germline lookup yields CDR1 MDHEN and CDR2 SYDVKM. The chain's CDR3 is CASSHQGSNTEAFF. CDR3 in DNA: TGTGCCAGCAGCCACCAGGGGTCGAACACTGAAGCTTTCTTT.

This clone was found many times. The rearrangement links TRBV6-1 to TRBJ2-5; D is undetermined. The germline gives CDR1 MNHNS, CDR2 SASEGT. Trimming shortened V by 1 base and J by 5 bases, and 11 bases separated the two germline ends. This CDR3 is 14 amino acids long. As DNA, the CDR3 is TGTGCCAGCAGTGAAGGTCCAGGTATTGAGACCCAGTACTTC. Translating it yields CASSEGPGIETQYF.

This clone appeared many times. J is TRBJ2-7 and V is TRBV29-1, with D perhaps TRBD1 (5 bases). Germline loops: CDR1 SQVTM, CDR2 ANQGSEA. The CDR3 extends over 14 amino acids. The V and J ends lost 8 bases and 2 bases respectively, with 19 bases between them. The CDR3 coding sequence is TGCAGCTATCAAGGGGTGGGTACCACCTACGAGCAGTACTTC. It codes for CSYQGVGTTYEQYF.

The J gene is TRBJ1-1, the V gene TRBV20-1; D gene uncertain. V gave up 0 bases and J gave up 1 base, with 3 bases separating them. CDR1 and CDR2 from the germline V gene are DFQATT and SNEGSKA (reference sequence). This CDR3 is 12 amino acids long. CDR3 loop: CSARDPNTEAFF. The CDR3 region has the DNA TGCAGTGCTAGAGATCCGAACACTGAAGCTTTCTTT.

There are a few counts of this clone. The junction shows a germline mismatch at one end, possibly a read error. This chain joins TRBV15 and TRBJ1-3; the D gene is possibly TRBD1 (5 bases). Germline lookup yields CDR1 LNHNV and CDR2 YYDKDF (reference sequence). This CDR3 spans 15 amino acids. CDR3 region: CATSRDRGTGNTICF. The CDR3 nucleotides read TGTGCCACCAGCAGAGATAGAGGGACTGGAAACACCATATGTTTT. The variable domain in full, with the rest retrieved from reference TRBV15 and TRBJ1-3, is DAMVIQNPRYQVTQFGKPVTLSCSQTLNHNVMYWYQQKSSQAPKLLFHYYDKDFNNEADTPDNFQSRRPNTSFCFLDIRSPGLGDTAMYLCATSRDRGTGNTICFGEGSWLTVV.

The chain links TRBV14 to TRBJ2-7, with 9 bases lining up with TRBD1. Germline CDR1 reads SGHDN; CDR2 reads FVKESK. The junction had 13 bases not matched to a gene; V was cut back by 6 bases and J by 7 bases. There are 15 residues in the CDR3. The CDR3 DNA reads TGTGCCAGCAGGGAATCGGGGACAGGGATTGAGGAGCAGTACTTC. It translates to CASRESGTGIEEQYF.

The chain has TRBV2 and TRBJ1-4, with 8 nucleotides matching TRBD1. The junction had 4 bases not matched to a gene; V was cut back by 3 bases and J by 7 bases. CDR1 SNHLY and CDR2 FYNNEI come from the germline V gene. CDR3 size: 14 residues. Here the CDR3 reads CASSEDRVIEKLFF. The CDR3 bases are TGTGCCAGCAGTGAGGACAGGGTAATTGAAAAACTGTTTTTT.

Comment on this clone: Likely a read error: the CDR3 ends without its conserved phenylalanine or tryptophan. The limits of the CDR3 on the DNA are not certain, so only TCRdb's listed CDR3 is given. The genes are TRBV20-1 and TRBJ2-6. The CDR3 has 8 amino acids, counting both end residues. Germline V gene data show CDR1 as DFQATT and CDR2 as SNEGSKA (reference sequence). This chain's CDR3 is CSARDMTI.

This clone was seen a handful of times. This chain joins TRBV24-1 and TRBJ1-2, with TRBD1 identical over 9 bases. Germline assignment: CDR1 KGHDR and CDR2 SFDVKD. The CDR3 totals 13 residues. The J segment lost 11 bases and the V segment lost 0 bases, leaving 3 bases of the junction unmatched. The CDR3 reads CATSDLTGGAYTF. The CDR3, as DNA: TGTGCCACCAGTGATTTGACAGGGGGCGCGTACACCTTC.

This clone was counted many times. This chain links TRBV4-1 with TRBJ1-1; no reliable D call. Germline V gene lookup returns CDR1 MGHRA and CDR2 YSYEKL. V dropped 2 bases and J dropped 3 bases, with 7 bases sitting between them. The CDR3 sequence is 13 residues long. CDR3 loop: CASSQSWDTEAFF. CDR3 in DNA: TGCGCCAGCAGCCAATCTTGGGACACTGAAGCTTTCTTT.

There are a few counts of this clone. The J gene is TRBJ2-7, the V gene TRBV5-1; maybe TRBD1 (5 bases). V was pared by 4 bases and J by 6 bases, with 14 bases between. The CDR3 runs to 13 residues. Germline V gene sequence: CDR1 SGHRS, CDR2 YFSETQ. CDR3 residues: CASSPGPLGEQYF. In DNA form, the CDR3 reads TGCGCCAGCAGCCCAGGGCCCCTCGGCGAGCAGTACTTC.

This clone was counted ten times or more. The chain combines TRBV3-1 with TRBJ2-5; 12 positions match TRBD2. The trim removed 0 bases at V and 5 bases at J, leaving 1 base unmatched. Germline V gene sequence: CDR1 LGHDT, CDR2 YNNKEL (reference sequence). There are 15 residues in the CDR3. CDR3 protein: CASSQDGTSGETQYF. DNA for the CDR3: TGTGCCAGCAGCCAAGACGGGACTAGCGGGGAGACCCAGTACTTC.

The V gene is TRBV6-1, the J gene TRBJ1-1; D may be TRBD1 (5 bases). CDR1 and CDR2 (germline): MNHNS, SASEGT. The V end was cut by 6 bases, the J end by 3 bases, with 17 bases between. This CDR3 spans 15 amino acids. The CDR3 reads CASRRGFGRDTEAFF. The CDR3 DNA sequence: TGTGCCAGCAGACGAGGATTCGGCAGGGACACTGAAGCTTTCTTT.

This clone has at least ten counts. The rearrangement links TRBV11-2 to TRBJ1-2, with D perhaps TRBD1 (5 bases). Per germline, CDR1 SGHAT and CDR2 FQNNGV. This CDR3 is built from 14 residues. V lost 4 bases and J lost 7, with 16 bases in between. The chain's CDR3 is CASSSRGEGGGYTF. The CDR3 nucleotides read TGTGCCAGCAGCTCCCGAGGGGAGGGAGGTGGCTACACCTTC.

A few counts support this clone. V is TRBV11-3 and J is TRBJ1-2; unclear D gene. Germline loops: CDR1 SGHNT, CDR2 YENEEA. This CDR3 is 13 amino acids long. Trimming cost V 1 base and J 10 bases, with 13 bases left between them. CDR3 protein: CASSLGPDMDYTF. CDR3 DNA: TGTGCCAGCAGCTTAGGGCCGGATATGGACTACACCTTC.

This clone was seen repeatedly, ten times or more. The V gene is TRBV7-9, the J gene TRBJ2-7; D is ambiguous. The V gene's germline CDR1 is SEHNR and CDR2 FQNEAQ (reference sequence). This CDR3 spans 13 amino acids. The V end was cut by 1 base, the J end by 4 bases, with 8 bases between. Here the CDR3 DNA reads TGTGCCAGCAGCTTAGATAGCACGTACGAGCAGTACTTC. It codes for CASSLDSTYEQYF.

This clone was seen at least ten times. The gene calls are TRBV18 and TRBJ2-7, with 10 bases that match TRBD2. J was trimmed by 6 bases and V by 2 bases; bases with no gene match: 10. CDR1 is KGHSH and CDR2 is LQKENI in the germline V gene. This CDR3 is 16 amino acids long. CDR3 DNA: TGTGCCAGCTCACCAGGTAGCGGGAGGCTAAGCCTCGAGCAGTACTTC. It codes for CASSPGSGRLSLEQYF.

The chain has TRBV7-8 and TRBJ2-7; 7 bases align to TRBD2. In germline, CDR1 is SGHVS, CDR2 FQNEAQ. This CDR3 spans 13 amino acids. After removal of 4 bases from V and 7 bases from J, the junction contained 7 bases not matched to a gene. This CDR3 reads CASSSSPGLEQYF. In nucleotides, the CDR3 is TGTGCCAGCAGCTCGTCCCCGGGACTAGAGCAGTACTTC.

At least ten counts were recorded for this clone. CDR3 residues: CASSSHRGLRGGNSPLHF. CDR3 sequence (DNA): TGTGCCAGCAGCTCCCACAGGGGGCTACGGGGAGGCAATTCACCCCTCCACTTT. The chain employs TRBV5-6 and TRBJ1-6, with 9 bases that match TRBD1. The CDR3 spans 18 residues. With 3 bases clipped from V and 7 bases from J, the junction kept 14 bases outside the gene matches. Germline V gene data show CDR1 as SGHDT and CDR2 as YYEEEE.

This clone was counted at least ten times. The rearrangement links TRBV29-1 to TRBJ1-2; possible D gene TRBD1, 5 bases. This CDR3 region has 13 residues. V lost 0 bases and J lost 5, with 10 bases in between. Germline values: CDR1 SQVTM, CDR2 ANQGSEA. The CDR3 sequence is CSVEDVQVYGYTF. CDR3 DNA: TGCAGCGTTGAAGATGTACAGGTATATGGCTACACCTTC.

In its sample, this clone was seen a few times. The chain recombines TRBV6-1 with TRBJ1-5; possibly TRBD1 for D (5 bases). The CDR3 contains 15 residues. Germline CDR1 is MNHNS and CDR2 is SASEGT. Trimming stripped 6 bases from V and 0 bases from J, with 12 bases between. The CDR3 DNA is TGTGCCAGCAGCTCGACAGAGTATAGCAATCAGCCCCAGCATTTT. This encodes CASSSTEYSNQPQHF.

The CDR3 nucleotides read TGTGCCAGCAGCCCCGGTAAGGGTAGCGGGAGACGCGAGCAGTACTTC. Translation: CASSPGKGSGRREQYF. The chain carries TRBV11-3 and TRBJ2-7; TRBD2 matches at 9 bases. This CDR3 spans 16 amino acids. V lost 5 bases and J lost 6; bases outside the gene matches: 14. Germline assignment: CDR1 SGHNT and CDR2 YENEEA.

In its sample, this clone was seen many times. V and J are TRBV7-9 and TRBJ1-5; unclear D gene. CDR3 length: 11 residues. Trimming removed 8 bases at V and 4 bases at J, with 6 bases between. Germline V gives CDR1 SEHNR, CDR2 FQNEAQ (reference sequence). The CDR3: CASGTNQPQHF. The CDR3, as DNA: TGTGCCAGCGGAACTAATCAGCCCCAGCATTTT.

The sample holds many counts of this clone. The chain recombines TRBV7-2 with TRBJ2-1; D is ambiguous. There are 12 residues in the CDR3. The germline V gene encodes CDR1 SGHTA and CDR2 FQGNSA. Trimming removed 1 base from V and 10 bases from J, with 8 bases in between. CDR3 nucleotides: TGTGCCAGCAGCTTAGTCCTGACGGAGCAGTTCTTC. Translating it yields CASSLVLTEQFF.